Sequencing of this T cell receptor (beta chain) was carried out in a study of cytomegalovirus exposure and HLA in healthy donors. Study-level results: TCR association rates varied by HLA locus in a later analysis, with DRB1 highest and HLA-C lowest.

Germline V gene data show CDR1 as SGHAT and CDR2 as FQNNGV. The V end lost 1 base, the J end lost 2 bases, and 12 bases lay between the germline ends. The CDR3 is 15 residues long. 13 Jbeta primers and 60 Vbeta primers were used for the PCR. Generated by immunoSEQ multiplex PCR, the TCRdb table keeps only in-frame clones and is missing some. The specimen's table records about 120,000 clones. As to this clone: As yet, its antigen is unknown.

V and J are TRBV11-2 and TRBJ2-7; D may be TRBD1 (5 bases). Sequencing was done on a sample of PBMCs. The TCR sequence derives from a man aged 25 to 40 in good health and CMV-seronegative. This CDR3 reads CASSLGTSQTYEQYF. The DNA of the CDR3 is TGTGCCAGCAGCTTAGGGACATCCCAGACCTACGAGCAGTACTTC.